This T cell receptor beta chain is from a study of blood T cell repertoires in COVID-19. About the study: In each case, the material was cDNA or gDNA derived from T cells, B-cell-depleted T cells, or PBMCs.

The germline V and J ends were trimmed by 2 bases and 2 bases, with 7 bases remaining between them. The germline V gene has CDR1 SGHTA and CDR2 FQGNSA. The CDR3 contains 14 residues. Profiling relied on immunoSEQ multiplex PCR, and the TCRdb table lists in-frame clones only, not all of them. The sample yields nearly 300,000 clones, about 91% seen once. This sequence was found in a woman in her 30s who had recovered from COVID-19. The chain uses TRBV7-2 and TRBJ1-5, with D perhaps matching TRBD1 (5 bases). The sequenced sample was peripheral blood. CDR3 DNA sequence: TGTGCCAGCAGCTTATCACAGGGCAATCAGCCCCAGCATTTT. Protein: CASSLSQGNQPQHF.